This T cell receptor beta chain was identified during a study of PD-1 blockade in classical Hodgkin lymphoma. Findings and caveats of the study: Individuals initiating nivolumab under 1 year after ASCT were excluded. Relapsed/refractory patients reportedly had the lowest baseline TCR diversity, below newly diagnosed patients, who were below healthy donors. Similar baseline diversity was found in complete responders and newly diagnosed patients.

Time point specified: cycle 4 day 1 (C4D1), after 6 weeks of nivolumab. Relapses following autologous stem cell transplantation were seen in all patients, with brentuximab vedotin exposure varying. Patients showed best responses of complete response, partial response or progressive disease. The CDR3 spans 15 residues. Unmatched junction bases numbered 4, after V lost 4 bases and J lost 4 bases. Germline CDR1 LNHDA, CDR2 SQIVND (reference sequence). Produced via immunoSEQ multiplex PCR; TCRdb's table is partial and in-frame only. The top ten clones hold 8% of a sample with about 64,000 clones, around 90% of them seen once. The table lists this clone with a count of one. The target antigen is unknown.

Here the sequenced sample was peripheral blood mononuclear cells (PBMCs), taken before the fourth cycle of nivolumab. This receptor was obtained from a human donor with classical Hodgkin lymphoma. The gene calls are TRBV19 and TRBJ2-3; 11 nucleotides line up with TRBD1. CDR3 coding DNA: TGTGCCAGTAGTACGCCGGACAGGGGGCCAGATACGCAGTATTTT. Residues: CASSTPDRGPDTQYF. The full variable domain, in which reference TRBV19 and TRBJ2-3 provide the parts outside the CDR3, is DGGITQSPKYLFRKEGQNVTLSCEQNLNHDAMYWYRQDPGQGLRLIYYSQIVNDFQKGDIAEGYSVSREKKESFPLTVTSAQKNPTAFYLCASSTPDRGPDTQYFGPGTRLTVL.